The next 18 T cell receptor beta chains were all read from a single sample in a study of blood T cell repertoires in COVID-19. The table came from immunoSEQ multiplex PCR; TCRdb's copy has only in-frame clones and leaves some out. The repertoire holds roughly 73,000 clones, with 86% as singletons. The sequenced sample consisted of peripheral blood. These receptors came from a man in his 70s with active COVID-19.

The CDR3 DNA reads TGTGCCAGCAGCTTGGGAGGCCTCAATCAGCCCCAGCATTTT. This sequence encodes CASSLGGLNQPQHF. The gene calls are TRBV7-9 and TRBJ1-5; no clear D. The CDR3 has 14 residues. Germline lookup yields CDR1 SEHNR and CDR2 FQNEAQ (reference sequence). V was pared by 3 bases and J by 3 bases, with 9 bases between.

The J gene is TRBJ2-7, the V gene TRBV6-5; 8 bases line up with TRBD2. There are 12 residues in the CDR3. Germline CDR1 reads MNHEY; CDR2 reads SVGAGI. With V trimmed by 5 bases and J by 6 bases, 3 bases remained unmatched. As DNA, the CDR3 is TGTGCCAGCAGTCCCGGGACTAGCGAGCAGTACTTC. Translation: CASSPGTSEQYF.

The V gene is TRBV28, the J gene TRBJ1-2; D might be TRBD1 (6 bases). V lost 6 bases and J 5 bases, leaving 10 bases between the germline ends. Germline V gives CDR1 MDHEN, CDR2 SYDVKM. CDR3 length: 12 residues. CDR3 DNA: TGTGCCAGCAGGAGGGGGGGGTATGGCTACACCTTC. Translated: CASRRGGYGYTF.

For the CDR3, the DNA is TGCGCCAGCTGGGGACCAGGGGGCGCCGGGGCCAATAGCAATCAGCCCCAGCATTTT. It specifies CASWGPGGAGANSNQPQHF. This chain uses TRBV23-1 with TRBJ1-5, with 8 nucleotides matching TRBD1. TRBV23-1 is placed among ORFs of uncertain function. The CDR3 loop spans 19 amino acids. Trimming cost V 8 bases and J 0 bases; bases outside gene matches: 18.

This chain uses TRBV21-1 with TRBJ2-4; TRBD2 is taken as the D call from the table, unchecked against the DNA. TRBV21-1 represents a pseudogene. This CDR3 comprises 19 residues. The CDR3 DNA reads as TGTGCCAGCAGCAAACGGGCGACTAGCGGGCCTATAGCCAAAAACATTCAGTACTTC. Protein product: CASSKRATSGPIAKNIQYF.

This clone was seen only once. This sequence joins TRBV5-1 and TRBJ2-1; 9 positions match TRBD2. V shed 0 bases and J 5 bases; nucleotides not matched to a gene: 6. CDR3 length: 16 residues. The germline CDR1 and CDR2 sequences are SGHRS and YFSETQ. The CDR3 DNA sequence: TGCGCCAGCAGCTTGGGGGGACTAGCCGCCCACAATGAGCAGTTCTTC. Translated, it gives CASSLGGLAAHNEQFF.

In this sample, this clone turned up a few times. The chain combines TRBV6-2 or TRBV6-3 with TRBJ2-6; a weak D match, TRBD1 (7 bases). Germline V gene data show CDR1 as MNHEY and CDR2 as SVGEGT. CDR3 length: 17 amino acids. V lost 6 bases, J lost 3 bases, and 18 bases lay in between. The DNA for the CDR3 is TGTGCCAGCAGCAAAACCCGTCAGGGGGGTGGGGCCAACGTCCTGACTTTC. Protein sequence: CASSKTRQGGGANVLTF.

This chain links TRBV24-1 with TRBJ2-1, with D possibly being TRBD1 (5 bases). Germline-derived CDR1 and CDR2 are KGHDR and SFDVKD. V was shortened by 5 bases and J by 15 bases, with 16 bases between the two germline ends. There are 12 residues in the CDR3. CDR3 sequence: CATSAPWAGLFF. CDR3 coding DNA: TGTGCCACCAGTGCCCCGTGGGCAGGGCTGTTCTTC.

This sequence joins TRBV12-3 or TRBV12-4 and TRBJ2-2; weak D call: TRBD1 (6 bases). This CDR3 comprises 13 residues. Trimming took 6 bases from V and 15 from J, leaving 20 bases between them. The CDR3 DNA reads as TGTGCCAGCAGCCGGAATCGGGACACAAGGGTGTTTTTT. Translating it yields CASSRNRDTRVFF.

The V and J genes are TRBV21-1 and TRBJ1-2; TRBD1, the table's D call, was not compared with the DNA. TRBV21-1 is an annotated pseudogene. This CDR3 region has 18 residues. The CDR3 is CARSTPGTGWVSNYGYTF. DNA of the CDR3: TGTGCCAGAAGCACCCCCGGGACAGGGTGGGTTTCTAACTATGGCTACACCTTC.

The CDR3 coding sequence is TGTGCCAGCAACCCCGGGACTAAAGATGAGCAGTTCTTC. Its protein product is CASNPGTKDEQFF. The chain joins TRBV2 to TRBJ2-1; 7 bases align to TRBD2. V lost 7 bases to trimming and J lost 8 bases; unmatched junction nucleotides: 8. The CDR3 is 13 residues long. Germline V gene sequence: CDR1 SNHLY, CDR2 FYNNEI.

This chain joins TRBV29-1 and TRBJ2-1, with 7 bases lining up with TRBD1. The CDR3 is made up of 12 amino acids. V dropped 8 bases and J dropped 8; count of bases not matched to a gene: 9. Germline-derived CDR1 and CDR2 are SQVTM and ANQGSEA. CDR3: CSTRGPAYEQFF. Here the CDR3 DNA reads TGCAGCACAAGGGGGCCAGCCTATGAGCAGTTCTTC.

This clone was detected only a few times. This chain joins TRBV12-5 and TRBJ2-3; D is perhaps TRBD2 (6 bases). There are 15 residues in the CDR3. Germline assignment: CDR1 LGHNT and CDR2 FRNRAP. Trimming shortened V by 1 base and J by 3 bases, and 11 bases separated the two germline ends. In DNA, the CDR3 is TGTGCTAGTGGTTTGGCGGGAGTCGGGACAGATACGCAGTATTTT. Residues: CASGLAGVGTDTQYF.

The V gene is TRBV9, the J gene TRBJ2-2, with D possibly being TRBD2 (6 bases). The CDR3 loop spans 15 amino acids. V was shortened by 2 bases and J by 4 bases, with 12 bases between the two germline ends. CDR1 and CDR2 (germline): SGDLS, YYNGEE. The CDR3 is CASSVVGSGTGELFF. The CDR3 DNA is TGTGCCAGCAGCGTGGTCGGGAGCGGCACCGGGGAGCTGTTTTTT. The variable domain in full, with the rest retrieved from reference TRBV9 and TRBJ2-2, is DSGVTQTPKHLITATGQRVTLRCSPRSGDLSVYWYQQSLDQGLQFLIQYYNGEERAKGNILERFSAQQFPDLHSELNLSSLELGDSALYFCASSVVGSGTGELFFGEGSRLTVL.

The rearrangement joins TRBV25-1 to TRBJ1-1, with 8 bases fitting TRBD1. Germline loops: CDR1 MGHDK, CDR2 SYGVNS. CDR3 length equals 14 residues. The trim removed 4 bases at V and 1 base at J, leaving 2 bases unmatched. CDR3 sequence: CASSGDRWNTEAFF. DNA for the CDR3: TGTGCCAGCAGTGGGGACAGGTGGAACACTGAAGCTTTCTTT.

The CDR3 DNA reads TGTGCCAGTAGTATTGTAGCGGCCCACAACACAGATACGCAGTATTTT. Translated, it gives CASSIVAAHNTDTQYF. The chain combines TRBV19 with TRBJ2-3, with D maybe TRBD2 (6 bases). The CDR3 totals 16 residues. Germline-derived CDR1 and CDR2 are LNHDA and SQIVND (reference sequence). The V end lost 3 bases, the J end lost 2 bases, and 15 bases lay between the germline ends.

V and J are TRBV30 and TRBJ1-1; TRBD1 agrees at 12 bases. Per germline, CDR1 GTSNPN and CDR2 SVGIG (reference sequence). The CDR3 has 16 amino acids. Unmatched junction bases numbered 5, after V lost 2 bases and J lost 1 base. CDR3: CAWSPGTGGRNTEAFF. CDR3 nucleotides: TGTGCCTGGAGTCCCGGGACAGGGGGCAGGAACACTGAAGCTTTCTTT. The full variable domain, its missing parts supplied by reference TRBV30 and TRBJ1-1, is SQTIHQWPATLVQPVGSPLSLECTVEGTSNPNLYWYRQAAGRGLQLLFYSVGIGQISSEVPQNLSASRPQDRQFILSSKKLLLSDSGFYLCAWSPGTGGRNTEAFFGQGTRLTVV.

This chain links TRBV18 with TRBJ2-7; 7 nucleotides agree with TRBD1. Trimming at V came to 3 bases and at J to 2 bases, leaving 4 bases not matched to a gene. CDR3 length: 14 residues. Germline V lookup: CDR1 KGHSH, CDR2 LQKENI. The CDR3 protein is CASSPTGYPYEQYF. The CDR3 DNA follows: TGTGCCAGCTCACCGACAGGGTATCCCTACGAGCAGTACTTC. The whole variable domain, remainder taken from reference TRBV18 and TRBJ2-7, is NAGVMQNPRHLVRRRGQEARLRCSPMKGHSHVYWYRQLPEEGLKFMVYLQKENIIDESGMPKERFSAEFPKEGPSILRIQQVVRGDSAAYFCASSPTGYPYEQYFGPGTRLTVT.